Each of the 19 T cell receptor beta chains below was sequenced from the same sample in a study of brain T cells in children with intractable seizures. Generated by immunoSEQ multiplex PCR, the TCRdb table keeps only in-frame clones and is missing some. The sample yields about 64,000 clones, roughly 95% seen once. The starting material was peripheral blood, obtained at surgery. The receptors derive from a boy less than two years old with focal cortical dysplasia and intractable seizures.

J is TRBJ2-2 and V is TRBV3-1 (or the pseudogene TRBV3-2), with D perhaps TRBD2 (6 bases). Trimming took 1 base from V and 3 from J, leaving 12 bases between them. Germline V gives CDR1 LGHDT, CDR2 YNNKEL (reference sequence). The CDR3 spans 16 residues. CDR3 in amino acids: CASSQGRAGYTGELFF. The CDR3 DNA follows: TGTGCCAGCAGCCAAGGTCGTGCGGGGTACACCGGGGAGCTGTTTTTT.

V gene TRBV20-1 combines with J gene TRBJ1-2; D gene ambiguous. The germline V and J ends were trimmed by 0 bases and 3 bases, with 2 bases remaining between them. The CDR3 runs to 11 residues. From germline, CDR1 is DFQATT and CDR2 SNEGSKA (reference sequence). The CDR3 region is CSAREDYGYTF. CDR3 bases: TGCAGTGCTAGAGAGGACTATGGCTACACCTTC.

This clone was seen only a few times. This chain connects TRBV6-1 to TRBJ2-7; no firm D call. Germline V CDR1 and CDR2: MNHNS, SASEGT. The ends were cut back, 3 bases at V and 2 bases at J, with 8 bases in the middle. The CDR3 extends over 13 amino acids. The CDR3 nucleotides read TGTGCCAGCAGTGAGCGACAACCCTACGAGCAGTACTTC. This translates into CASSERQPYEQYF.

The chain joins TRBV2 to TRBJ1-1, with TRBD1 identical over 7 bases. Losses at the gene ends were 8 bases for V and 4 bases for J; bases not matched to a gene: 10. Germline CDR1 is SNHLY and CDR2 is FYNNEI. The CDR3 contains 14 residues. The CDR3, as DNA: TGTGCCAGCTGCCTTCAGGGGGGGTTCACTGAAGCTTTCTTT. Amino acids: CASCLQGGFTEAFF.

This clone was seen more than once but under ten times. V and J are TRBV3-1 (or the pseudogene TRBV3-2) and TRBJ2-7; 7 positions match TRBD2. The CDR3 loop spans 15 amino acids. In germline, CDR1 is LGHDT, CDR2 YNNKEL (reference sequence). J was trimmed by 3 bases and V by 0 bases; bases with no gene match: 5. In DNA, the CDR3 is TGTGCCAGCAGCCAAGATGCCCCTAGCGGCTACGAGCAGTACTTC. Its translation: CASSQDAPSGYEQYF.

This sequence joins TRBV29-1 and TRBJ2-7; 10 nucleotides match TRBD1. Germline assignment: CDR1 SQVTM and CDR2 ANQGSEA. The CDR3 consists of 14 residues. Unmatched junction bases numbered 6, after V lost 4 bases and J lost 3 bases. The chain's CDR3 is CSVVWDRGVYEQYF. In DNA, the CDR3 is TGCAGCGTTGTTTGGGACAGGGGAGTCTACGAGCAGTACTTC.

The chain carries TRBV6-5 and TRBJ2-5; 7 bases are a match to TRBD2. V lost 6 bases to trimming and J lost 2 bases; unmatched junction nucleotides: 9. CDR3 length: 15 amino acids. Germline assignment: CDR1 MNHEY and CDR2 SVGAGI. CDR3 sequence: CASRARGGGQETQYF. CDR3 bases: TGTGCCAGCAGGGCTCGGGGCGGGGGACAAGAGACCCAGTACTTC.

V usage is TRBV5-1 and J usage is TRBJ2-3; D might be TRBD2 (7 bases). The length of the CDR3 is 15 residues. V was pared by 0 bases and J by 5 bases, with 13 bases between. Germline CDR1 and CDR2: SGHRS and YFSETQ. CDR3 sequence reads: CASSLEGGAGDTQYF. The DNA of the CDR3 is TGCGCCAGCAGCTTGGAAGGGGGGGCCGGAGATACGCAGTATTTT.

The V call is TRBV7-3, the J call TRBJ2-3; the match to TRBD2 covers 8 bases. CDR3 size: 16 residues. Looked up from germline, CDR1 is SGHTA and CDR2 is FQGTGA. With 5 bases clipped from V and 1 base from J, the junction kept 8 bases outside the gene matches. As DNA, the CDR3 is TGTGCCAGCAGCCGATCGAGCGGGAGTGGCACAGATACGCAGTATTTT. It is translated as CASSRSSGSGTDTQYF.

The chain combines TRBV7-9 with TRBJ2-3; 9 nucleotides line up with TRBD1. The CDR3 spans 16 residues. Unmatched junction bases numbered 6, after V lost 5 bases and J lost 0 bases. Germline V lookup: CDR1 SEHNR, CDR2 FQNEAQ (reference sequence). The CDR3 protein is CASSPNRGLSTDTQYF. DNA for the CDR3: TGTGCCAGCAGCCCAAACAGGGGGCTCAGCACAGATACGCAGTATTTT.

CDR3 region: CASSRENVAGPDYEQYF. CDR3 sequence (DNA): TGTGCCAGCAGCCGCGAGAATGTGGCGGGACCAGACTACGAGCAGTACTTC. This rearrangement joins TRBV7-6 to TRBJ2-7; D possibly corresponds to TRBD2 (6 bases). The CDR3 sequence is 17 residues long. Germline-derived CDR1 and CDR2 are SGHVS and FNYEAQ. Deletions cut 5 bases from V and 3 bases from J, with 23 bases between.

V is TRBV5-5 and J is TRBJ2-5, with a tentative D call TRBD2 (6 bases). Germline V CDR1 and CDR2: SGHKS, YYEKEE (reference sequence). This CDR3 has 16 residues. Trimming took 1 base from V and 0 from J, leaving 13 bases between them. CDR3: CASSLTAAGYQETQYF. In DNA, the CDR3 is TGTGCCAGCAGCTTGACCGCTGCGGGGTACCAAGAGACCCAGTACTTC.

CDR3 in amino acids: CASSYSTQVKNIQYF. In DNA, the CDR3 is TGTGCCAGCAGTTACTCGACGCAGGTCAAAAACATTCAGTACTTC. The V gene is TRBV6-5, the J gene TRBJ2-4; D remains ambiguous. V was clipped by 0 bases and J by 3 bases, with 9 bases between them. CDR3 size: 15 residues. Germline V gene data show CDR1 as MNHEY and CDR2 as SVGAGI.

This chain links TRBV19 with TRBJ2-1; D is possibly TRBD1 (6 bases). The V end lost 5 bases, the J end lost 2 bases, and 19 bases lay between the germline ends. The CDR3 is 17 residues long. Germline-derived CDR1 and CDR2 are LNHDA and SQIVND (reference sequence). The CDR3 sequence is CASSPRHRVEPYNEQFF. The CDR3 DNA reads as TGTGCCAGTAGTCCGCGACACAGGGTAGAACCCTACAATGAGCAGTTCTTC.

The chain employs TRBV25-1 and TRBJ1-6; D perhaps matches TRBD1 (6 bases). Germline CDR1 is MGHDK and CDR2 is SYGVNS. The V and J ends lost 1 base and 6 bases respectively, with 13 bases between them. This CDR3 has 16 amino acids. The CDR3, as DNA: TGTGCCAGCAGTGAATCGGCGGACAGCTTTAATTCACCCCTCCACTTT. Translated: CASSESADSFNSPLHF.

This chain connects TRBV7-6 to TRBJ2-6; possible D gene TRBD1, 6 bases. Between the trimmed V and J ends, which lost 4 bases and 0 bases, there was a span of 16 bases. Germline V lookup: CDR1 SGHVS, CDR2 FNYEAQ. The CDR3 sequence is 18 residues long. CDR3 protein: CASSSPRDTLSGANVLTF. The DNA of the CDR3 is TGTGCCAGCAGCTCGCCTCGGGACACTCTCTCTGGGGCCAACGTCCTGACTTTC.

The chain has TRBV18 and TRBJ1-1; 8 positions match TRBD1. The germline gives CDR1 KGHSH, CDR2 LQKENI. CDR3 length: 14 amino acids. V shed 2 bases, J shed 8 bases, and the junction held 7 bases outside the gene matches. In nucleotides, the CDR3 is TGTGCCAGCTCACCATCCGTATGGGACAGGGAAGCTTTCTTT. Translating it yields CASSPSVWDREAFF.

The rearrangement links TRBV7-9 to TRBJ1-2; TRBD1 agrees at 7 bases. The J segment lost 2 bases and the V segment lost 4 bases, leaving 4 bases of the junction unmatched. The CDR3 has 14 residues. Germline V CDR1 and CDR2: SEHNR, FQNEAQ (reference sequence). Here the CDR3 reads CASSSGGLNYGYTF. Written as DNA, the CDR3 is TGTGCCAGCAGCTCAGGGGGGTTAAACTATGGCTACACCTTC.

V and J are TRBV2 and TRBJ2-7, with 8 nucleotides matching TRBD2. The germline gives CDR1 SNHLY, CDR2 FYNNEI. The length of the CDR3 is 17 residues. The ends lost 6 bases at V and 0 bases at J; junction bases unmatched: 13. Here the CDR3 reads CASSPRGAGASSYEQYF. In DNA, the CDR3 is TGTGCCAGCAGCCCTAGGGGAGCGGGGGCGAGCTCCTACGAGCAGTACTTC.